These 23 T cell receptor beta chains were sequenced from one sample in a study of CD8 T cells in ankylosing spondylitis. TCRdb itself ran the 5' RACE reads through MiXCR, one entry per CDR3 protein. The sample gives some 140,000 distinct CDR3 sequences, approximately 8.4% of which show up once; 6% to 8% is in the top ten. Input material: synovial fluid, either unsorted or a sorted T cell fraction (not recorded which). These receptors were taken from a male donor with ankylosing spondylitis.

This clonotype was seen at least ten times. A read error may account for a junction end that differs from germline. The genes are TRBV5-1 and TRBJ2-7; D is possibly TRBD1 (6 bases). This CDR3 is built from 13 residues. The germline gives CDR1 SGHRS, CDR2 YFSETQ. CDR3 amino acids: CASSLDSRYEQYF. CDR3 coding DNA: TGCGCCAGCAGTTTGGACAGCCGCTACGAGCAGTACTTC.

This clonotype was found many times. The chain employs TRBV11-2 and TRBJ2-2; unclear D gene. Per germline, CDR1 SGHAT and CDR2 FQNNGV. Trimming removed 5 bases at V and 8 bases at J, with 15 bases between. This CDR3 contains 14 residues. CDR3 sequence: CASSPQRVSGELFF. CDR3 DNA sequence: TGTGCCAGCAGCCCCCAAAGGGTGTCGGGGGAGCTGTTTTTT.

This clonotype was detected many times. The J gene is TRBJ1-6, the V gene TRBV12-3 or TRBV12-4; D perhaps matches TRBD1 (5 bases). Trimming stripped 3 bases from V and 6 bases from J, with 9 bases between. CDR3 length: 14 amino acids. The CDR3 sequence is CASSFSGGNSPLHF. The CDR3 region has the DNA TGTGCCAGCAGTTTTAGTGGGGGTAATTCACCCCTCCACTTT.

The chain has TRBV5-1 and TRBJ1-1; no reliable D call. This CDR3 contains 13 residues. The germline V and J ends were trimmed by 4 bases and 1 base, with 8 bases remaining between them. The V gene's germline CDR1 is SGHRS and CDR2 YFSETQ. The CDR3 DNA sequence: TGCGCCAGCAGCGCCACGTCGAACACTGAAGCTTTCTTT. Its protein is CASSATSNTEAFF.

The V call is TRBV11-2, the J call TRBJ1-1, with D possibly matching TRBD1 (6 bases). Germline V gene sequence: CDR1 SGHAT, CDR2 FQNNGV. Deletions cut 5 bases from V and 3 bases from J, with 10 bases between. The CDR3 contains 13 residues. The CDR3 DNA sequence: TGTGCCAGCAGCGCGCGGACAGACACTGAAGCTTTCTTT. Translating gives CASSARTDTEAFF.

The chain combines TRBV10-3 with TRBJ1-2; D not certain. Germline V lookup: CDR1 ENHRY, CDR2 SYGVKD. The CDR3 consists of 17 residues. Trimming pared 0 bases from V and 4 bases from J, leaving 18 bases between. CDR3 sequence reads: CAISESIGSTPGYGYTF. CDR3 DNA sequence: TGTGCCATCAGTGAGTCGATAGGAAGTACTCCCGGCTATGGCTACACCTTC.

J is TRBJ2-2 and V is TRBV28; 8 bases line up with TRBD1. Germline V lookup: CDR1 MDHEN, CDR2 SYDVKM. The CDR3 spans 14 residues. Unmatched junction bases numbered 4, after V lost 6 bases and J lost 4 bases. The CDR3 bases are TGTGCCAGCAGGCCGCAGGGGGCCACCGGGGAGCTGTTTTTT. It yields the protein CASRPQGATGELFF.

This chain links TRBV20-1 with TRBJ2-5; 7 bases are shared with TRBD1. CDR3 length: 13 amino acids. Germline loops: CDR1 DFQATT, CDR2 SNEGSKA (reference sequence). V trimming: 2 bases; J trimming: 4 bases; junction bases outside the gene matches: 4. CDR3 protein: CSARPGQLETQYF. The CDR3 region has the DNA TGCAGTGCTAGACCGGGACAGCTAGAGACCCAGTACTTC.

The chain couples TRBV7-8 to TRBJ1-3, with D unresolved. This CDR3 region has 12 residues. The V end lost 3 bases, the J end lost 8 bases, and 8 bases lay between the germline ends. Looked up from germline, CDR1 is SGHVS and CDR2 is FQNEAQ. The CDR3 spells CASSFHTDTIYF. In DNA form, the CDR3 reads TGTGCCAGCAGCTTTCATACGGACACCATATATTTT.

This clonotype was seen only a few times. CDR3 in amino acids: CSARYRISGANVLTF. The CDR3 DNA reads TGCAGTGCTCGCTACAGGATCTCTGGGGCCAACGTCCTGACTTTC. The chain combines TRBV20-1 with TRBJ2-6; weak D call: TRBD1 (5 bases). Germline values: CDR1 DFQATT, CDR2 SNEGSKA (reference sequence). The CDR3 sequence is 15 residues long. The V end was cut by 5 bases, the J end by 0 bases, with 11 bases between.

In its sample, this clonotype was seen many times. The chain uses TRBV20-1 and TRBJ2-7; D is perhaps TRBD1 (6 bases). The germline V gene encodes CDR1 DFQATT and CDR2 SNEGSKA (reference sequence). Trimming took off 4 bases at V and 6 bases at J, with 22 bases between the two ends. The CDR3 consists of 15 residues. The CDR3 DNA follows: TGCAGTGCTAAATGGGACATAACTAGATCTAGCGAGCAGTACTTC. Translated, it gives CSAKWDITRSSEQYF.

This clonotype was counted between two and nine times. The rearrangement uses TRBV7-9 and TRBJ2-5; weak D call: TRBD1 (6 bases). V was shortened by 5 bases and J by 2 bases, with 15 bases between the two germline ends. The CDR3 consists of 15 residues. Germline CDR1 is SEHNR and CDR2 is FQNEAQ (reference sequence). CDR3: CASSARGSPQETQYF. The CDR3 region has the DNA TGTGCCAGCAGCGCCAGGGGAAGCCCTCAAGAGACCCAGTACTTC.

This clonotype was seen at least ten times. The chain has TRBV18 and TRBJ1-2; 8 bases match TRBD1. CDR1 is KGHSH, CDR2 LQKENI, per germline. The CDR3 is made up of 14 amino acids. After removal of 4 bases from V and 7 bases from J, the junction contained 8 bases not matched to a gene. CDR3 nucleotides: TGTGCCAGCTCACTAGACAGGGGTCGAGCTGGCTACACCTTC. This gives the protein CASSLDRGRAGYTF.

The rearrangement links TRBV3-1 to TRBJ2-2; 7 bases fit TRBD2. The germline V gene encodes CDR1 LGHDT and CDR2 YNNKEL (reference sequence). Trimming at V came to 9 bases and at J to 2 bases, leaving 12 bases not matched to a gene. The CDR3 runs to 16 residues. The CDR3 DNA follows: TGTGCCAGTCAGCGGGACGGGTCCCTTAACACCGGGGAGCTGTTTTTT. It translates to CASQRDGSLNTGELFF.

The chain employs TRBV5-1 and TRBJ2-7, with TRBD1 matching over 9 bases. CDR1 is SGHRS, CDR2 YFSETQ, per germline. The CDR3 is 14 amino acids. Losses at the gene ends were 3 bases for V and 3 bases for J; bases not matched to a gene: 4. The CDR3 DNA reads TGCGCCAGCAGCTCCCAGACAGGGGGCTACGAGCAGTACTTC. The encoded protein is CASSSQTGGYEQYF.

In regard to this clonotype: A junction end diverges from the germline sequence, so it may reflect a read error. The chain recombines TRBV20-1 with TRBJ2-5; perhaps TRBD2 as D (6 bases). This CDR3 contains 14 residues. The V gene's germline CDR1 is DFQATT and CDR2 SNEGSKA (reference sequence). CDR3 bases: TGCAGTGCTCTCAATCCGGGACTGGAAGAGACCGAGTACTTC. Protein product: CSALNPGLEETEYF.

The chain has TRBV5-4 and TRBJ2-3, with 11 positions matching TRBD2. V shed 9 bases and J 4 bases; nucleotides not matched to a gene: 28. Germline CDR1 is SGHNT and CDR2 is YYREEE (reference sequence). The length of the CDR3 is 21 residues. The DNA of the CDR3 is TGTGCCATCGGCTCAGGGCTCTACGGAGGACTACTAGCGGGAGCAGCAGATACGCAGTATTTT. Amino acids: CAIGSGLYGGLLAGAADTQYF. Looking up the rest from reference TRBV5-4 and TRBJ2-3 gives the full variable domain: ETGVTQSPTHLIKTRGQQVTLRCSSQSGHNTVSWYQQALGQGPQFIFQYYREEENGRGNFPPRFSGLQFPNYSSELNVNALELDDSALYLCAIGSGLYGGLLAGAADTQYFGPGTRLTVL.

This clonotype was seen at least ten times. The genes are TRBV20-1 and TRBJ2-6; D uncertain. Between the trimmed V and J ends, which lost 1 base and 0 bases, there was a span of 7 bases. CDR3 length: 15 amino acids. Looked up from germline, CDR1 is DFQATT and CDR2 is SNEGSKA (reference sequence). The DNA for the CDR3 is TGCAGTGCTAGAGGGACCAACTCTGGGGCCAACGTCCTGACTTTC. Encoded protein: CSARGTNSGANVLTF.

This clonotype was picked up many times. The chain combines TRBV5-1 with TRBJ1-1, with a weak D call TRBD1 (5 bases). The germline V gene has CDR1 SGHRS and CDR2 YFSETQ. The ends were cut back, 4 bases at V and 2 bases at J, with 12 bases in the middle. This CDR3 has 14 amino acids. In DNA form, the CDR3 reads TGCGCCAGCAGCGGGGACGGAATCAACACTGAAGCTTTCTTT. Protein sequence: CASSGDGINTEAFF.

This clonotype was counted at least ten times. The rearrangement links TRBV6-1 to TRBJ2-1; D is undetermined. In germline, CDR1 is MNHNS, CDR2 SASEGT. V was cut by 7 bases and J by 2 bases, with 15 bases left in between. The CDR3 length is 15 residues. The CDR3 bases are TGTGCCAGCACTCCCACGGCGCCTACCTACAATGAGCAGTTCTTC. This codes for CASTPTAPTYNEQFF.

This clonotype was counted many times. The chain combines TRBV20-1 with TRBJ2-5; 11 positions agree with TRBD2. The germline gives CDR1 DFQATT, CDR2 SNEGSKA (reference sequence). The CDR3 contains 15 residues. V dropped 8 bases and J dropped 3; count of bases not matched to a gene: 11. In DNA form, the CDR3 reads TGCAGTTTTAGTAGCGGGAGGGGCGTCGAAGAGACCCAGTACTTC. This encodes CSFSSGRGVEETQYF.

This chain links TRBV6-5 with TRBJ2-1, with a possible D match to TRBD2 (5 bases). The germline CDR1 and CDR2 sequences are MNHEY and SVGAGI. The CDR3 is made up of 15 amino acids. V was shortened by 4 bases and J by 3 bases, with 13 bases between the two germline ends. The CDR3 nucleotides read TGTGCCAGCAGTTCCTTAGGGAGTGACTACAATGAGCAGTTCTTC. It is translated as CASSSLGSDYNEQFF.

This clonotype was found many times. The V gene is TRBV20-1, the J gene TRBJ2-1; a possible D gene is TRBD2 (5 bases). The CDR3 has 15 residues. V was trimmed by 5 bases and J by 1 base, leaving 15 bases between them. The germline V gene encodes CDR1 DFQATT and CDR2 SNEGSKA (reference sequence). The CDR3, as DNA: TGCAGTGCTGGGCGGGCCGCCGTATCCTACAATGAGCAGTTCTTC. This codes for CSAGRAAVSYNEQFF.